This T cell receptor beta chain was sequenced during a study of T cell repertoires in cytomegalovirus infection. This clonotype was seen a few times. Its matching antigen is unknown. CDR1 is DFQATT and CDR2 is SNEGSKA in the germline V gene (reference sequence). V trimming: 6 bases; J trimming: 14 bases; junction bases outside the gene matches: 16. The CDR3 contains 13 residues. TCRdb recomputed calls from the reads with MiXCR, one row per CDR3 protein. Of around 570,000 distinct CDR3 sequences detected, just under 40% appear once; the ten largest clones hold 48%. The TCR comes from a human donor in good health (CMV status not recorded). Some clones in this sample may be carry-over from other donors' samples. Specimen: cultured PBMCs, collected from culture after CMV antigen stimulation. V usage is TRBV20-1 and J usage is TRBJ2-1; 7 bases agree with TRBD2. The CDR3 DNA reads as TGCAGTGCCCCGGGGGTTCTGCGTCTAGCGGAGTTCTTC. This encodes CSAPGVLRLAEFF.